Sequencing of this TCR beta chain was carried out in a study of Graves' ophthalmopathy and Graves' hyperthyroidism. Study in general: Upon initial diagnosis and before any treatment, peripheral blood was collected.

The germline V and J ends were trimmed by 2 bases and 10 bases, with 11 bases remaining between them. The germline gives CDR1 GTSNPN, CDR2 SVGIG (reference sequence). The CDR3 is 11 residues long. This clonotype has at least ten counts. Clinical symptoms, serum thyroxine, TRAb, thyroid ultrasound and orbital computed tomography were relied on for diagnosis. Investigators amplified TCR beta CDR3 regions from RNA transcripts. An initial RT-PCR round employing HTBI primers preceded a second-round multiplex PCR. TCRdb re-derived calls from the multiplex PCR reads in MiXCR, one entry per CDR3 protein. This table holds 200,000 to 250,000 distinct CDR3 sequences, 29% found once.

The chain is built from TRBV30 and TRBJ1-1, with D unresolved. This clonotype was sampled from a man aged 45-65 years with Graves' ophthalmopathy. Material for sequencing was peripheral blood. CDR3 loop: CAWSRGYGAFF. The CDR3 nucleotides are TGTGCCTGGAGTCGCGGGTATGGAGCTTTCTTT.